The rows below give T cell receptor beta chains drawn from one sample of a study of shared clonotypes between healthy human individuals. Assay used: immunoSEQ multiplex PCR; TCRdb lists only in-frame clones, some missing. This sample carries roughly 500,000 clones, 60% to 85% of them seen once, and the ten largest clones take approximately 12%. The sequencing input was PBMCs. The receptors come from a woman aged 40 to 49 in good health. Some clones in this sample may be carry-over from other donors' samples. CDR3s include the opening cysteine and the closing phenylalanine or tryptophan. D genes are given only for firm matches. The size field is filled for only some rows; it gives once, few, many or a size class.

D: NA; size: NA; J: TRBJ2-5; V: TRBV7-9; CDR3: CASSVNEGETQYF; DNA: TGTGCCAGCAGCGTGAATGAGGGGGAGACCCAGTACTTC
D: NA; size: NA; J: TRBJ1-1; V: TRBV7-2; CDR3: CASSLQGRNTEAFF; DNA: TGTGCCAGCAGCTTACAGGGCCGGAACACTGAAGCTTTCTTT
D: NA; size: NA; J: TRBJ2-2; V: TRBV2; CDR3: CASSEVPGTTGELFF; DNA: TGTGCCAGCAGTGAAGTTCCAGGGACGACCGGGGAGCTGTTTTTT
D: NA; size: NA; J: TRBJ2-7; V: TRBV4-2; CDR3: CASSQGPYEQYF; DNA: TGTGCCAGCAGCCAAGGACCCTACGAGCAGTACTTC
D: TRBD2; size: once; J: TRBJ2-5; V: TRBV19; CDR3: CASSIDWREAAVETQYF; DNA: TGTGCCAGTAGTATAGATTGGCGGGAGGCGGCGGTGGAGACCCAGTACTTC
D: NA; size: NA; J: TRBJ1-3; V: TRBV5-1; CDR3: CASSLEGPRSGNTIYF; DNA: TGCGCCAGCAGCTTGGAGGGGCCCCGCTCTGGAAACACCATATATTTT
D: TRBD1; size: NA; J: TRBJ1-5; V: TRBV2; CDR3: CASRDGTGVQPQHF; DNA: TGTGCCAGCAGAGACGGGACAGGGGTTCAGCCCCAGCATTTT
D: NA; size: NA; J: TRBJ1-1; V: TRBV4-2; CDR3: CASSQDRQYSTEAFF; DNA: TGTGCCAGCAGCCAAGATCGACAGTACTCGACTGAAGCTTTCTTT
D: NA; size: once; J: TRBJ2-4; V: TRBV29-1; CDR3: CSGRDISKNIQYF; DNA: TGCAGCGGCCGGGATATCTCCAAAAACATTCAGTACTTC
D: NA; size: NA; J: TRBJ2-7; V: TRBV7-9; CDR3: CASSFDSHEQYF; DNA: TGTGCCAGCAGCTTTGACAGCCACGAGCAGTACTTC
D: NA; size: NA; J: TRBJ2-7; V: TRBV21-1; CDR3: CASTCGTRLAGTYEQYF; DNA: TGTGCCAGCACTTGCGGGACAAGATTGGCGGGGACCTACGAGCAGTACTTC
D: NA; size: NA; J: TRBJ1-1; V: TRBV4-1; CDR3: CASSQALGGVNTEAFF; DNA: TGCGCCAGCAGCCAAGCCCTCGGGGGGGTGAACACTGAAGCTTTCTTT
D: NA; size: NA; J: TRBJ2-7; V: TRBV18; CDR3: CASSPSGQSYEQYF; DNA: TGTGCCAGCTCACCCTCTGGACAGTCCTACGAGCAGTACTTC
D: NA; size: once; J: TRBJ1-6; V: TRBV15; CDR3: CATSRDHNSPLHF; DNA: TGTGCCACCAGCAGAGACCATAATTCACCCCTCCACTTT
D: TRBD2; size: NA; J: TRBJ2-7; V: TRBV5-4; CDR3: CASSPGTSGRLYEQYF; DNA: TGTGCCAGCAGCCCCGGGACTAGCGGGAGGCTCTACGAGCAGTACTTC
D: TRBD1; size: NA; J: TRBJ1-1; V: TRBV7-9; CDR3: CASSLKDREGAEAFF; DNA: TGTGCCAGCAGCTTAAAGGACAGGGAGGGCGCTGAAGCTTTCTTT
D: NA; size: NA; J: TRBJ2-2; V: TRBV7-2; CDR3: CASSLAHTNTGELFF; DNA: TGTGCCAGCAGCTTAGCGCACACGAACACCGGGGAGCTGTTTTTT
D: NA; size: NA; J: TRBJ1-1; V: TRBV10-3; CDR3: CAISDGVVLSANTEAFF; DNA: TGTGCCATCAGTGATGGGGTGGTATTGTCCGCGAACACTGAAGCTTTCTTT
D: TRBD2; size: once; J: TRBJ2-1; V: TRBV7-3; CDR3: CASSLNGLAESYNEQFF; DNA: TGTGCCAGCAGCTTAAACGGGCTAGCGGAGTCCTACAATGAGCAGTTCTTC
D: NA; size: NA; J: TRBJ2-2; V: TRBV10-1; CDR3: CASSRNTGELFF; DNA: TGCGCCAGCAGCCGAAACACCGGGGAGCTGTTTTTT
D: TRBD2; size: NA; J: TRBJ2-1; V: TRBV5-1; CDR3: CASSFGTSGGSSYNEQFF; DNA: TGCGCCAGCAGCTTCGGGACTAGCGGGGGGAGCTCCTACAATGAGCAGTTCTTC
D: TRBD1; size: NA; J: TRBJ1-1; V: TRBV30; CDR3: CAWALTGGETEAFF; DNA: TGTGCCTGGGCCCTCACAGGGGGGGAAACTGAAGCTTTCTTT
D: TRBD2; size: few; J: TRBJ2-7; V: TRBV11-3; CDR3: CASSLRGGGQDEQYF; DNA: TGTGCCAGCAGCTTACGCGGCGGGGGGCAAGACGAGCAGTACTTC
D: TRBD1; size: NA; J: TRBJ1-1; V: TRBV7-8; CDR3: CASSNRTGSNTEAFF; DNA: TGTGCCAGCAGCAATCGGACAGGGTCGAACACTGAAGCTTTCTTT
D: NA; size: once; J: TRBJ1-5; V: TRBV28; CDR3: CASSSGNQPQHF; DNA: TGTGCCAGCAGTTCTGGCAATCAGCCCCAGCATTTT
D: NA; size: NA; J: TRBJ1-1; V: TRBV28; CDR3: CASSKRQSLTEAFF; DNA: TGTGCCAGCAGTAAACGACAGAGTCTGACTGAAGCTTTCTTT
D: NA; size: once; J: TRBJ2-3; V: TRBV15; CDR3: CATSREWETDTQYF; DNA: TGTGCCACCAGCAGAGAGTGGGAAACAGATACGCAGTATTTT
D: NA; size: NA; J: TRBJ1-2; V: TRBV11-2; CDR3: CASSLASGSPYGYTF; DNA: TGTGCCAGCAGCTTAGCCTCGGGGAGCCCCTATGGCTACACCTTC
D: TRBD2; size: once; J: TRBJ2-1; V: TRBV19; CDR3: CASRIGLAGEQFF; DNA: TGTGCCAGTAGGATCGGACTAGCGGGGGAGCAGTTCTTC
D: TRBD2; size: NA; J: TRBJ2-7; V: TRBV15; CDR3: CATSRDRAGASYEQYF; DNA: TGTGCCACCAGCAGAGATCGGGCGGGAGCCTCCTACGAGCAGTACTTC
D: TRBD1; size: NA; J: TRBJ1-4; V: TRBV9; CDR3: CASSVGTGYGEKLFF; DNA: TGTGCCAGCAGCGTGGGGACAGGGTACGGTGAAAAACTGTTTTTT
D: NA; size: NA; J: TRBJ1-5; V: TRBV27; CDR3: CASSLSRAGNQPQHF; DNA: TGTGCCAGCAGTTTATCTAGGGCTGGCAATCAGCCCCAGCATTTT
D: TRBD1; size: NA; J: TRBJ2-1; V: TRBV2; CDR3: CAIQTGGNWLNEQFF; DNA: TGTGCCATCCAGACAGGGGGCAATTGGCTCAATGAGCAGTTCTTC
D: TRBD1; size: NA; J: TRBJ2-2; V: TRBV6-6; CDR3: CASSPGTGNTGELFF; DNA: TGTGCCAGCAGCCCCGGGACAGGGAACACCGGGGAGCTGTTTTTT
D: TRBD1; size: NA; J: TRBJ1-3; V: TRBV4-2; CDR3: CASSQEGGAGSGNTIYF; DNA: TGTGCCAGCAGCCAAGAAGGGGGCGCAGGGTCTGGAAACACCATATATTTT
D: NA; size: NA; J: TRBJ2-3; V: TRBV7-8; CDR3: CASSLWESTDTQYF; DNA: TGTGCCAGCAGCTTATGGGAGAGCACAGATACGCAGTATTTT
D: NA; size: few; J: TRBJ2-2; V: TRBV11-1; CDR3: CASSPRRTGELFF; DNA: TGTGCCAGCAGCCCTCGCCGGACCGGGGAGCTGTTTTTT
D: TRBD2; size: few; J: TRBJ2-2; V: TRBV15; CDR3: CATSRDVGLGPTGELFF; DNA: TGTGCCACCAGCAGAGACGTGGGACTAGGGCCCACCGGGGAGCTGTTTTTT